These T cell receptor beta chains were read from a single sample in a study of T-cell reconstitution after alpha-beta-depleted transplantation in children. MiXCR, run by TCRdb on the PCR reads, gives a single entry per CDR3 protein. The data hold around 580,000 distinct CDR3 sequences, with more than 20% observed a single time. This material consisted of PBMCs, mostly from graft donor cells, taken 360 days after TCRalphabeta/CD19-depleted stem cell transplant. The receptors come from a boy under two years old who had a stem cell transplant for acute myeloid leukemia, so the T cells may come from the graft donor. Each CDR3 is given with its conserved first and last residue. The D gene is left open where the match is weak. Size tells how often a clone was seen (once, few, many) or the class of an expanded clone, and some rows leave it out.

clone_size: few
d_call: -
j_call: TRBJ1-5
v_call: TRBV12-3/TRBV12-4
cdr3_aa: CASSLRQDGNQPQHF
cdr3_nt: TGTGCCAGCAGTTTAAGACAGGACGGCAATCAGCCCCAGCATTTT

clone_size: -
d_call: TRBD1
j_call: TRBJ1-1
v_call: TRBV12-5
cdr3_aa: CASGRDRGRTEAFF
cdr3_nt: TGTGCTAGTGGACGGGACAGGGGTAGGACTGAAGCTTTCTTT

clone_size: -
d_call: -
j_call: TRBJ1-2
v_call: TRBV29-1
cdr3_aa: CSVEERLTGSGYTF
cdr3_nt: TGCAGCGTTGAAGAAAGGCTCACAGGCTCTGGCTACACCTTC

clone_size: -
d_call: -
j_call: TRBJ2-2
v_call: TRBV12-3/TRBV12-4
cdr3_aa: CASSPPLGAGNTGELFF
cdr3_nt: TGTGCCAGCAGCCCGCCCTTGGGGGCAGGGAACACCGGGGAGCTGTTTTTT

clone_size: many
d_call: -
j_call: TRBJ2-2
v_call: TRBV3-1
cdr3_aa: CASSQDIRGRPAGELFF
cdr3_nt: TGTGCCAGCAGCCAAGATATAAGGGGAAGACCCGCCGGGGAGCTGTTTTTT

clone_size: many
d_call: TRBD2
j_call: TRBJ2-1
v_call: TRBV20-1
cdr3_aa: CSAREPQGSLAGGPFSYNEQFF
cdr3_nt: TGCAGTGCTAGAGAACCACAGGGGAGCCTAGCGGGGGGGCCCTTCTCCTACAATGAGCAGTTCTTC

clone_size: few
d_call: -
j_call: TRBJ1-5
v_call: TRBV28
cdr3_aa: CASSARGYNQPQHF
cdr3_nt: TGTGCCAGCAGTGCCCGGGGGTACAATCAGCCCCAGCATTTT

clone_size: few
d_call: TRBD1
j_call: TRBJ2-7
v_call: TRBV20-1
cdr3_aa: CSARERRVTGTYEQYF
cdr3_nt: TGCAGTGCTAGAGAAAGAAGGGTGACAGGGACCTACGAGCAGTACTTC

clone_size: few
d_call: TRBD1
j_call: TRBJ2-3
v_call: TRBV5-4
cdr3_aa: CASSPVPGQGSTDTQYF
cdr3_nt: TGTGCCAGCAGCCCCGTCCCGGGACAGGGGAGCACAGATACGCAGTATTTT

clone_size: many
d_call: -
j_call: TRBJ2-1
v_call: TRBV20-1
cdr3_aa: CSAREASRRASYNEQFF
cdr3_nt: TGCAGTGCTAGAGAGGCTTCCAGGCGGGCCTCCTACAATGAGCAGTTCTTC

clone_size: -
d_call: -
j_call: TRBJ2-2
v_call: TRBV10-3
cdr3_aa: CAISEAQTSTGELFF
cdr3_nt: TGTGCCATCAGTGAGGCTCAGACTAGTACCGGGGAGCTGTTTTTT

clone_size: few
d_call: -
j_call: TRBJ2-5
v_call: TRBV6-2/TRBV6-3
cdr3_aa: CASRPPIVPKETQYF
cdr3_nt: TGTGCCAGCCGACCGCCTATTGTTCCAAAAGAGACCCAGTACTTC

clone_size: many
d_call: TRBD2
j_call: TRBJ2-1
v_call: TRBV20-1
cdr3_aa: CSAPGLTPYNEQFF
cdr3_nt: TGCAGTGCTCCGGGACTAACGCCCTACAATGAGCAGTTCTTC

clone_size: few
d_call: -
j_call: TRBJ1-4
v_call: TRBV5-1
cdr3_aa: CASSLESNEKLFF
cdr3_nt: TGCGCCAGCAGCTTGGAGAGTAATGAAAAACTGTTTTTT

clone_size: many
d_call: -
j_call: TRBJ1-5
v_call: TRBV5-6
cdr3_aa: CASSLDQSGPQHF
cdr3_nt: TGTGCCAGCAGCTTGGATCAGTCTGGGCCCCAGCATTTT

clone_size: -
d_call: TRBD1
j_call: TRBJ2-3
v_call: TRBV6-1
cdr3_aa: CASSRRQGSTDTQYF
cdr3_nt: TGTGCCAGCAGCCGCCGACAGGGAAGCACAGATACGCAGTATTTT

clone_size: many
d_call: TRBD2
j_call: TRBJ2-3
v_call: TRBV20-1
cdr3_aa: CSASLSGVAGTDTQYF
cdr3_nt: TGCAGTGCTAGTCTTAGCGGGGTCGCGGGCACAGATACGCAGTATTTT

clone_size: many
d_call: -
j_call: TRBJ2-5
v_call: TRBV6-5
cdr3_aa: CASSYLTNQETQYF
cdr3_nt: TGTGCCAGCAGTTACTTAACTAACCAAGAGACCCAGTACTTC

clone_size: few
d_call: -
j_call: TRBJ2-5
v_call: TRBV11-2
cdr3_aa: CASSFGPGGETQYF
cdr3_nt: TGTGCCAGCAGCTTCGGACCTGGGGGGGAGACCCAGTACTTC

clone_size: -
d_call: -
j_call: TRBJ2-7
v_call: TRBV7-6
cdr3_aa: CASSSTSGQAERREQYF
cdr3_nt: TGTGCCAGCAGCTCAACCTCGGGACAAGCGGAGCGTAGGGAGCAGTACTTC

clone_size: many
d_call: -
j_call: TRBJ2-3
v_call: TRBV24-1
cdr3_aa: CATSVGSRPSPSFPLTDTQYF
cdr3_nt: TGTGCCACCAGTGTAGGTAGCAGGCCTTCGCCTTCGTTTCCGTTAACAGATACGCAGTATTTT

clone_size: few
d_call: TRBD2
j_call: TRBJ2-5
v_call: TRBV29-1
cdr3_aa: CSVEEWEGPETQYF
cdr3_nt: TGCAGCGTTGAGGAGTGGGAGGGTCCGGAGACCCAGTACTTC

clone_size: many
d_call: -
j_call: TRBJ2-2
v_call: TRBV12-3/TRBV12-4
cdr3_aa: CASSFGVAPGELFF
cdr3_nt: TGTGCCAGCAGTTTCGGTGTGGCCCCCGGGGAGCTGTTTTTT